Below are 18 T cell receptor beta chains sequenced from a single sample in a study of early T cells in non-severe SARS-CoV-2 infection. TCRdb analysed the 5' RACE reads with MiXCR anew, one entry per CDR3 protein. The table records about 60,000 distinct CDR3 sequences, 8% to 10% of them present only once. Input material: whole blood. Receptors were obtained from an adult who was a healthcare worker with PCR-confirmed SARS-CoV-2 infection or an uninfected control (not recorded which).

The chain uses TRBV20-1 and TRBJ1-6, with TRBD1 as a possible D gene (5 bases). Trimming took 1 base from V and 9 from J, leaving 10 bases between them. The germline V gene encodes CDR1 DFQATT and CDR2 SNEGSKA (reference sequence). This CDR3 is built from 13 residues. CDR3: CSARGGRASPLHF. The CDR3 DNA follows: TGCAGTGCTAGAGGGGGCAGAGCTTCACCCCTCCACTTT.

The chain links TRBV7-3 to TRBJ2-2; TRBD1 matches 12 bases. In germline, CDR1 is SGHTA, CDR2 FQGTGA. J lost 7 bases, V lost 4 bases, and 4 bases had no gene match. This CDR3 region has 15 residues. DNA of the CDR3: TGTGCCAGCAGCTGGGACAGGGGGCGAGGCGGGGAGCTGTTTTTT. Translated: CASSWDRGRGGELFF. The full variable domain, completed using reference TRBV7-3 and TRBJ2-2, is GAGVSQTPSNKVTEKGKYVELRCDPISGHTALYWYRQSLGQGPEFLIYFQGTGAADDSGLPNDRFFAVRPEGSVSTLKIQRTERGDSAVYLCASSWDRGRGGELFFGEGSRLTVL.

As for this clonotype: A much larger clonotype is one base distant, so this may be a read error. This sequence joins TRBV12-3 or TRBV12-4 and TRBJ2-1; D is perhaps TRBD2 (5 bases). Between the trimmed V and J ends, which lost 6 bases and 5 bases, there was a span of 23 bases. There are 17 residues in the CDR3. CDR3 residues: CASRDSFASMSDNEQFF. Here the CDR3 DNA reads TGTGCCAGCAGAGATTCATTTGCTAGCATGTCAGACAATGAGCAGTTCTTC.

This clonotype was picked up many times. The CDR3 DNA follows: TGTGCCATCAGTGAGTCCGGGAACACTGAAGCTTTCTTT. Translation: CAISESGNTEAFF. V is TRBV10-3 and J is TRBJ1-1; no reliable D call. This CDR3 has 13 residues. V was trimmed by 0 bases and J by 1 base, leaving 3 bases between them. Germline CDR1 reads ENHRY; CDR2 reads SYGVKD.

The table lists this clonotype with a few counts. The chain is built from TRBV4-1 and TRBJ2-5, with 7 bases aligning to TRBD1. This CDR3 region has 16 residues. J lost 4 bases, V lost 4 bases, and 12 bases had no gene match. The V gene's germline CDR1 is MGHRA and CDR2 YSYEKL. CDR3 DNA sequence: TGCGCCAGCAGCCCTATTGACAGGGCCGGACGAGAGACCCAGTACTTC. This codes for CASSPIDRAGRETQYF.

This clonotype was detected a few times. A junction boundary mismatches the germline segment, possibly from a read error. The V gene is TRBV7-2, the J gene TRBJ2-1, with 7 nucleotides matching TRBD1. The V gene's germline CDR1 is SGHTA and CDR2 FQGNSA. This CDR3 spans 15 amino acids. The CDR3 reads CASNLPPTGFSEQFF. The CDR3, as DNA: TGTGCCAGCAACTTACCCCCGACAGGGTTTAGTGAGCAGTTCTTC. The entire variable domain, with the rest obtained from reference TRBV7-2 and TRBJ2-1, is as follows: GAGVSQSPSNKVTEKGKDVELRCDPISGHTALYWYRQSLGQGLEFLIYFQGNSAPDKSGLPSDRFSAERTGGSVSTLTIQRTQQEDSAVYLCASNLPPTGFSEQFFGPGTRLTVL.

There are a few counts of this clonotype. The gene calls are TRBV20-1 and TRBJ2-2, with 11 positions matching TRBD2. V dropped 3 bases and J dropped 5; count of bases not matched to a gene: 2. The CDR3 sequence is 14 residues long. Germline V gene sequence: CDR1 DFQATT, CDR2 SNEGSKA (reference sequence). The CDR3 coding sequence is TGCAGTGCTAGGACTAGCGGGAAAACCGGGGAGCTGTTTTTT. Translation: CSARTSGKTGELFF.

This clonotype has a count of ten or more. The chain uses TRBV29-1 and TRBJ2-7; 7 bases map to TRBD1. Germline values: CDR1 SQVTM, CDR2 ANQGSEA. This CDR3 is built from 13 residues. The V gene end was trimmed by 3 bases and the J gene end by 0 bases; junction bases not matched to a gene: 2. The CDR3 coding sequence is TGCAGCGTTGAGACAGGGCGCTCCTACGAGCAGTACTTC. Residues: CSVETGRSYEQYF.

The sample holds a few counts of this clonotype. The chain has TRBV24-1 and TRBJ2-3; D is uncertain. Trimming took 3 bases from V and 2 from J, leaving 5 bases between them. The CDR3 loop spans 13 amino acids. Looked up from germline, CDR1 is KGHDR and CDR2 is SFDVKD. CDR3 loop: CATSDASTDTQYF. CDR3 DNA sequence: TGTGCCACCAGTGATGCCTCCACAGATACGCAGTATTTT.

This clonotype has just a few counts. CDR3 coding DNA: TGCGCCAGCAGCCCACAGGGGAGCTCTGGGGCCAACGTCCTGACTTTC. This encodes CASSPQGSSGANVLTF. The rearrangement uses TRBV5-1 and TRBJ2-6; 7 bases are shared with TRBD1. CDR3 length: 16 amino acids. V lost 4 bases and J lost 0; bases outside the gene matches: 4. Per the germline V gene, CDR1 is SGHRS and CDR2 is YFSETQ. Supplemented by reference TRBV5-1 and TRBJ2-6, the full variable domain reads KAGVTQTPRYLIKTRGQQVTLSCSPISGHRSVSWYQQTPGQGLQFLFEYFSETQRNKGNFPGRFSGRQFSNSRSEMNVSTLELGDSALYLCASSPQGSSGANVLTFGAGSRLTVL.

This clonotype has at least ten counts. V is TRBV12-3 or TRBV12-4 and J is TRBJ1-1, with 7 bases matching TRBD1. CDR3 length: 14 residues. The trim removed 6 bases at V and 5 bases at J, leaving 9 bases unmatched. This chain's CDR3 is CASSRAGGLTEAFF. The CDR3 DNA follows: TGTGCCAGCAGCCGAGCAGGGGGGCTTACTGAAGCTTTCTTT.

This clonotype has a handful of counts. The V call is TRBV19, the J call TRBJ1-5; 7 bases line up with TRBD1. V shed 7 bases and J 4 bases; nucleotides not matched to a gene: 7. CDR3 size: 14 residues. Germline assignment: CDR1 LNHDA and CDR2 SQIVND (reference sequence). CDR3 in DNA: TGTGCCAGTACCACAGACAGGGAGAATCAGCCCCAGCATTTT. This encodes CASTTDRENQPQHF.

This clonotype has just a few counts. The CDR3 nucleotides are TGTGCCAGCAGCCCCCGGGAGCAGAATAATTCACCCCTCCACTTT. This translates into CASSPREQNNSPLHF. The chain couples TRBV9 to TRBJ1-6; no clear D. This CDR3 is built from 15 residues. Germline loops: CDR1 SGDLS, CDR2 YYNGEE. Between the trimmed V and J ends, which lost 4 bases and 5 bases, there was a span of 13 bases.

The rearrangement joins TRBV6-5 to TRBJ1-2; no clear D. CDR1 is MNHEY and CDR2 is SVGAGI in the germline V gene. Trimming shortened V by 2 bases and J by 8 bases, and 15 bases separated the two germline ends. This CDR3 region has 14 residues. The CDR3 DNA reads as TGTGCCAGCAGTTACGACCACCTTACCGGAGGCTACACCTTC. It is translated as CASSYDHLTGGYTF.

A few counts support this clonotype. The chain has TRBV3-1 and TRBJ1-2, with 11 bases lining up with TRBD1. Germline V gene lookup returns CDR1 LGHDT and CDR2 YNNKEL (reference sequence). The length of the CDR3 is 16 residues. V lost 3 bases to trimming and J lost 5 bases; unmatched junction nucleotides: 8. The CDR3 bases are TGTGCCAGCAGCCACTCCGGACAGGGGGCAAGGTATGGCTACACCTTC. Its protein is CASSHSGQGARYGYTF.

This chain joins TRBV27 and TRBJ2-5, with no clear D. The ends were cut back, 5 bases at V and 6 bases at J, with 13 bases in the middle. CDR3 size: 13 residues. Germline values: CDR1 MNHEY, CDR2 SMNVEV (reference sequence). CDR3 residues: CASSPTELKTQYF. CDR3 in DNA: TGTGCCAGCAGTCCGACGGAACTAAAGACCCAGTACTTC.

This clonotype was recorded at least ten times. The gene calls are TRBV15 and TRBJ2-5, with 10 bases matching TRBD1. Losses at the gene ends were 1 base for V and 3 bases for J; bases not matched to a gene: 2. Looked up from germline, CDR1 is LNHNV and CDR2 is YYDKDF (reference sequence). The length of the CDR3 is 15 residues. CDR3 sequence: CATSRAGTGEETQYF. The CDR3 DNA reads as TGTGCCACCAGCAGAGCTGGGACAGGGGAAGAGACCCAGTACTTC.

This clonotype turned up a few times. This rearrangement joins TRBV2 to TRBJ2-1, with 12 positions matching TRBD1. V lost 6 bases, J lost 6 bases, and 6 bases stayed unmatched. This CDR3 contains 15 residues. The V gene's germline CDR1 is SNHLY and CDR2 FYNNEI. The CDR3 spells CASSRDRGRGNEQFF. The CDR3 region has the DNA TGTGCCAGCAGCAGGGACAGGGGGCGGGGCAATGAGCAGTTCTTC.